This TCR beta chain was found in a study of monozygotic twins with inflammatory bowel disease (dated by TCRdb to between 2018 and 2020). With regard to the full study: In total, about 28 monozygotic twin pairs made up the full study: 19 Danish pairs, all IBD-discordant, plus nine German pairs, of which four were IBD-concordant and five were IBD-discordant. Each individual had, on average, about 151 000 unique TCRalpha sequences and 181 000 unique TCRbeta sequences available for analysis. Within discordant pairs, disease-associated traits were sought mainly by comparing IBD patients with their genetically identical healthy co-twins. On the study overall, not on this receptor specifically: Compared with healthy twins, IBD patients had fewer clonotypes in common with other individuals, a difference most pronounced in patients showing signs of disease activity. No single strong signal or clonotype linked to IBD turned up in the results, so the idea that one exists was not supported. Distinction between different T cell subtypes could not be achieved in the analysis. Because patients received different immunosuppressive treatments, the repertoires may have picked up extra background noise and variability between individuals. Repertoire similarity did not differ between concordant and discordant twins, which could be due to limited statistical power. Measured by the inverse Simpson index, TCRbeta repertoire diversity was lower in IBD patients than in their healthy co-twins.

From each donor, a roughly 2.7 ml peripheral blood sample was collected into PAXgene tubes and kept at -80 degrees C. Total RNA was isolated from whole blood with the PAXgene blood miRNA kit on an automated QIAcube, without T cell sorting. Peripheral blood from monozygotic twin pairs, either concordant or discordant for inflammatory bowel disease, underwent deep TCRalpha and TCRbeta repertoire profiling that used unique molecular barcoding. Smoking habits were recorded for all twin pairs, and each individual was classified as a current, former or never smoker. Libraries were built with 5' RACE. For each TCR library, approximately 3,700 ng of total RNA was used. cDNA was synthesized with SMARTScribe reverse transcriptase in eight separate reactions per sample. During cDNA synthesis, unique molecular identifiers containing a 6-nucleotide sample barcode were introduced by template switching. Two nested PCRs of roughly 16 and 10 cycles amplified the TCRalpha and TCRbeta cDNA, and bead purification followed each PCR. Before amplification, the cDNA was both treated with uracil DNA-glycosylase and purified with the QIAquick PCR purification kit. The second PCR was the step at which Illumina TruSeq-compatible adapters and sample-specific barcodes were added. TapeStation and Qubit were used to check library quality and concentration, and 4 to 6.5 ng of each library went into the pool. The pooled libraries were sequenced with 2 x 100 bp reads and custom sequencing primers on an Illumina HiSeq2500 single-index Rapid Run. On the study's bioinformatics: UMI-based consensus assembly with MiGEC version 1.2.6 was used to correct PCR and sequencing errors. MiXCR version 2.1.1 was used for V(D)J alignment, clonotype assembly and CDR3 extraction. To normalise gene usage, clonotype sharing and MAIT/NKT TCR abundance, the top 1000, 10 000 and 20 000 clonotypes in each sample were analysed. Diversity was computed as the inverse Simpson index with the vegan R package after downsampling to 27 000 UMIs. Paired Mann-Whitney U tests on discordant twin pairs were used, with Benjamini-Hochberg multiple-testing correction. The reads underwent TCRdb reprocessing, giving one record for each CDR3 protein sequence and no DNA. None of the V and J calls come from the authors' own analysis; TCRdb made them. The sample has about 380,000 distinct CDR3 sequences on record. Of the sample, 2.5% to 3% is held by the ten largest clones.

Comments on this clonotype: Its specific antigen is unknown.

From the germline V gene, CDR1 is SGHTA and CDR2 is FQGTGA. Counted from cysteine to phenylalanine, this CDR3 has 13 amino acids. Only the protein is on record. The V and J segments used are TRBV7-3 and TRBJ2-1; TCRdb returns TRBD1, unconfirmable since there is no DNA. The specimen sequenced was blood. This clonotype was obtained from a human donor with ulcerative colitis or Crohn's disease, or a healthy co-twin of an affected twin (not recorded which). The CDR3 here reads CASSTGSYNEQFF.